This T cell receptor beta chain was observed in a study of OX40 agonist ivuxolimab in advanced cancers. On the study more broadly: The patients received agonistic anti-OX40 (CD134) antibody ivuxolimab. Each patient was given ivuxolimab into a vein every 2 weeks, at 0.01 to 10 mg/kg. Cancers in dose escalation were hepatocellular, melanoma, renal cell and head and neck.

Profiled with immunoSEQ multiplex PCR; TCRdb holds only in-frame clones, not every one. The sample has tens of thousands of clones, approximately 80% seen once. The CDR3 is 17 amino acids. V shed 5 bases, J shed 6 bases, and the junction held 12 bases outside the gene matches. CDR1 and CDR2 from the germline V gene are MDHEN and SYDVKM. Concerning this clone: Its antigen is not known.

Study results and caveats: What antigens the expanded peripheral T cells recognized was never established.

This receptor was obtained from an adult with an advanced solid tumor such as melanoma, head and neck, liver or kidney cancer. The rearrangement links TRBV28 to TRBJ1-5; 11 bases fit TRBD1. Sequencing was performed on CD4+ or CD8+ T cells sorted from blood, taken in a trial of the OX40 agonist ivuxolimab. CDR3 protein: CASSPPPGTGGSQPQHF. For the CDR3, the DNA is TGTGCCAGCAGTCCACCCCCCGGGACAGGGGGAAGTCAGCCCCAGCATTTT.